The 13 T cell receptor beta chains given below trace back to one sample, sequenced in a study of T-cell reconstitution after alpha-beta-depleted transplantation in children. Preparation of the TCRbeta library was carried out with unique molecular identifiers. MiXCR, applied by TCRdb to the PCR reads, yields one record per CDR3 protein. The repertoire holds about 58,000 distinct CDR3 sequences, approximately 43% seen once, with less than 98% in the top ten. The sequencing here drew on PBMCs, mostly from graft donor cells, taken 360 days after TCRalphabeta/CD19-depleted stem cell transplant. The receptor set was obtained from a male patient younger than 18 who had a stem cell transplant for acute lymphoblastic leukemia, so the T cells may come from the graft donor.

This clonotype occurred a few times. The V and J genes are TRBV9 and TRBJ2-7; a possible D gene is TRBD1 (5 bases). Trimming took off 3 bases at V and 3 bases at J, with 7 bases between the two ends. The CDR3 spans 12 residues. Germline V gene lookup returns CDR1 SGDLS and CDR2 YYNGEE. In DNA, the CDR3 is TGTGCCAGCAGCGGTGACAGCTACGAGCAGTACTTC. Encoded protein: CASSGDSYEQYF.

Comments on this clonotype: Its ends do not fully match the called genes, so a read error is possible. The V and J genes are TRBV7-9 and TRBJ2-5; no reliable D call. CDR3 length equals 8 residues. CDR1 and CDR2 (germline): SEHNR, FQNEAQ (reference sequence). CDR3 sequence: CASSPRDF. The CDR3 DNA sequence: TGTGCCAGCAGCCCACGTGACTTC.

The CDR3 coding sequence is TGTGCCAGCAGTTATCTAATCCTAGGGACATCCCCCGATACGCAGTATTTT. Protein sequence: CASSYLILGTSPDTQYF. The chain is built from TRBV6-5 and TRBJ2-3, with D possibly matching TRBD1 (6 bases). CDR1 is MNHEY, CDR2 SVGAGI, per germline. CDR3 length equals 17 residues. Trimming cost V 3 bases and J 6 bases, with 22 bases left between them.

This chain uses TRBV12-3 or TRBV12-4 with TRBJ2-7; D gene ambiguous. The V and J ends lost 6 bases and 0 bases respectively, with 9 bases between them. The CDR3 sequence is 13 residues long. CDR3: CASRTSSSYEQYF. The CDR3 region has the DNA TGTGCCAGCAGGACTTCCAGCTCCTACGAGCAGTACTTC.

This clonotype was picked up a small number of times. CDR3 sequence: CAISESGLAGSHEQYF. The DNA for the CDR3 is TGTGCCATCAGTGAGTCTGGACTAGCGGGATCCCACGAGCAGTACTTC. The chain carries TRBV10-3 and TRBJ2-7, with 12 positions matching TRBD2. Germline values: CDR1 ENHRY, CDR2 SYGVKD. V lost 0 bases, J lost 5 bases, and 5 bases stayed unmatched. CDR3 length: 16 residues.

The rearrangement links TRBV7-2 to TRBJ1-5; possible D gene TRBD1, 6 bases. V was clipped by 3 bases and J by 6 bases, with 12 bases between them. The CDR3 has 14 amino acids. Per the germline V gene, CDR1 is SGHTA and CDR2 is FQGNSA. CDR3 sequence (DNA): TGTGCCAGCAGCTTGGGCTTCAGGGGTCAGCCCCAGCATTTT. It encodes CASSLGFRGQPQHF. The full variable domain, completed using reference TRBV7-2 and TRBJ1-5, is GAGVSQSPSNKVTEKGKDVELRCDPISGHTALYWYRQSLGQGLEFLIYFQGNSAPDKSGLPSDRFSAERTGGSVSTLTIQRTQQEDSAVYLCASSLGFRGQPQHFGDGTRLSIL.

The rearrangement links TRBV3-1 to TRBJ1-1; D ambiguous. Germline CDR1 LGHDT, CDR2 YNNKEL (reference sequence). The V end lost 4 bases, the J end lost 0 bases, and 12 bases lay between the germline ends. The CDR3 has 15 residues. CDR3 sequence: CASSRSRDLNTEAFF. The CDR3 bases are TGTGCCAGCAGCCGATCCCGGGATTTGAACACTGAAGCTTTCTTT. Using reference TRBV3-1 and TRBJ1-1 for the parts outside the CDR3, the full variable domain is DTAVSQTPKYLVTQMGNDKSIKCEQNLGHDTMYWYKQDSKKFLKIMFSYNNKELIINETVPNRFSPKSPDKAHLNLHINSLELGDSAVYFCASSRSRDLNTEAFFGQGTRLTVV.

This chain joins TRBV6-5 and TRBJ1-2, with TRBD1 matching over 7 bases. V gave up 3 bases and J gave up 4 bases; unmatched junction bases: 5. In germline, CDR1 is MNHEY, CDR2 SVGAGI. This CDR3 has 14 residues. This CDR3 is CASSYSGTAYGYTF. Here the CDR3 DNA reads TGTGCCAGCAGTTATTCCGGGACAGCCTATGGCTACACCTTC.

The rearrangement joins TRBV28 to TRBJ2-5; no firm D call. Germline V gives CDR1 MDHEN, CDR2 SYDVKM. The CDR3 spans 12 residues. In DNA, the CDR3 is TGTGCTTCCAGAGTTCGGCAAGAGACCCAGTACTTC. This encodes CASRVRQETQYF.

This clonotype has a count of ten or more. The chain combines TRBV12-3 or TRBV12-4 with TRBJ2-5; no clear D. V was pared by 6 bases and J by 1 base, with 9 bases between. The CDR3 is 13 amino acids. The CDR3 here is CASSLDGQETQYF. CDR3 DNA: TGTGCCAGCAGCCTGGACGGCCAAGAGACCCAGTACTTC.

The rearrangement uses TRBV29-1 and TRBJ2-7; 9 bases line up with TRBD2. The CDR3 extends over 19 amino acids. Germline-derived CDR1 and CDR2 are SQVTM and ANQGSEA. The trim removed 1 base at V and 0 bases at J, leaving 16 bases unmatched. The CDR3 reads CSVEGRGGPTSGHSYEQYF. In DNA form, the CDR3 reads TGCAGCGTTGAAGGAAGAGGGGGCCCAACTAGCGGGCACTCCTACGAGCAGTACTTC.

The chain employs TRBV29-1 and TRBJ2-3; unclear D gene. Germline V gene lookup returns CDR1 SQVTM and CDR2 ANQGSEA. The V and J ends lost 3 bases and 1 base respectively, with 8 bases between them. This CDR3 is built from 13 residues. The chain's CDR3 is CSVDDGGTDTQYF. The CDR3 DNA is TGCAGCGTTGATGATGGTGGCACAGATACGCAGTATTTT.

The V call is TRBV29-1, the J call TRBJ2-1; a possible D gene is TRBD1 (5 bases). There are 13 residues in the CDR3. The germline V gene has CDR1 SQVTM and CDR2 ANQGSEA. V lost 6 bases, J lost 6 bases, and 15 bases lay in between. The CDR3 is CSVGQGSPNEQFF. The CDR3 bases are TGCAGCGTGGGCCAGGGATCCCCCAATGAGCAGTTCTTC.